These 21 T cell receptor beta chains were all obtained from the same sample, sequenced in a study of T cell responses to AZD1222 COVID-19 vaccine (dated by TCRdb to 2020 to 2022). This specimen's time point label, per the study, means: baseline before first vaccination. The library relied on the immunoSEQ multiplex PCR assay. TCRdb mirrors the immuneACCESS table, restricted to in-frame sequences. Some clones are absent from its copies; in checked studies, under half trace to an unresolved V gene, and the reason for the others is unknown. The sample table holds about 85,000 clones, of which 65% to 90% were seen once. Approximately 8% of the sample is held by the ten biggest clonotypes. Source: peripheral blood, taken on day 0 of AZD1222 vaccination. All receptors come from an adult in good health.

The count of this clone is one. The chain joins TRBV29-1 to TRBJ2-7, with 10 bases aligning to TRBD1. The CDR3 totals 12 residues. CDR1 SQVTM and CDR2 ANQGSEA come from the germline V gene. J gave up 7 bases and V 5 bases, and 5 bases lay outside the gene matches. The CDR3 sequence: CSVSRDRGEQYF. CDR3 in DNA: TGCAGCGTTAGCCGGGACAGGGGTGAGCAGTACTTC.

This clone occurred a few times. The chain employs TRBV6-5 and TRBJ1-1; no reliable D call. Germline values: CDR1 MNHEY, CDR2 SVGAGI. V lost 6 bases, J lost 6 bases, and 14 bases lay in between. The CDR3 has 13 amino acids. CDR3 region: CASSPGGGSEAFF. Here the CDR3 DNA reads TGTGCCAGCAGCCCCGGAGGAGGGTCTGAAGCTTTCTTT.

J is TRBJ1-6 and V is TRBV5-1, with TRBD1 as a possible D gene (5 bases). Trimming cost V 4 bases and J 4 bases, with 12 bases left between them. CDR1 is SGHRS and CDR2 is YFSETQ in the germline V gene. The CDR3 has 15 residues. The CDR3 region has the DNA TGCGCCAGCAGCCCCAGGACACAATATAATTCACCCCTCCACTTT. Translation gives CASSPRTQYNSPLHF.

The rearrangement links TRBV15 to TRBJ2-4; 11 bases fit TRBD2. V shed 4 bases, J shed 5 bases, and the junction held 4 bases outside the gene matches. CDR1 is LNHNV, CDR2 YYDKDF, per germline (reference sequence). This CDR3 region has 15 residues. The CDR3 bases are TGTGCCACCAGCAAAGGGACTAGCGGTCAAAACATTCAGTACTTC. Translation: CATSKGTSGQNIQYF. Combining the CDR3 with reference TRBV15 and TRBJ2-4 gives the whole variable domain DAMVIQNPRYQVTQFGKPVTLSCSQTLNHNVMYWYQQKSSQAPKLLFHYYDKDFNNEADTPDNFQSRRPNTSFCFLDIRSPGLGDTAMYLCATSKGTSGQNIQYFGAGTRLSVL.

The chain joins TRBV5-6 to TRBJ1-2, with D maybe TRBD1 (6 bases). Germline V CDR1 and CDR2: SGHDT, YYEEEE. CDR3 length equals 14 residues. V lost 3 bases to trimming and J lost 7 bases, with 16 bases between them. CDR3 bases: TGTGCCAGCAGCTCAGGACAGCCCTCTGTTGGCTACACCTTC. Amino acid sequence: CASSSGQPSVGYTF.

The chain couples TRBV24-1 to TRBJ1-4; 9 bases map to TRBD1. V lost 2 bases and J lost 3; bases outside the gene matches: 6. The CDR3 loop spans 17 amino acids. Germline lookup yields CDR1 KGHDR and CDR2 SFDVKD. The CDR3: CATSDSGQGLSNEKLFF. CDR3 DNA sequence: TGTGCCACCAGTGATTCAGGACAGGGGCTTTCTAATGAAAAACTGTTTTTT.

This clone was seen just once. The rearrangement joins TRBV11-3 to TRBJ2-7; the match to TRBD2 covers 8 bases. Germline trimming cut 4 bases from V and 2 bases from J; bases unmatched to any gene: 10. The germline V gene has CDR1 SGHNT and CDR2 YENEEA. This CDR3 contains 16 residues. The CDR3 here is CASSSPGWGLAYEQYF. CDR3 nucleotide sequence: TGTGCCAGCAGCTCCCCCGGTTGGGGACTAGCCTACGAGCAGTACTTC.

This chain links TRBV19 with TRBJ1-4, with D perhaps TRBD1 (6 bases). The CDR3 runs 14 residues. Deletions cut 5 bases from V and 5 bases from J, with 12 bases between. Germline CDR1 LNHDA, CDR2 SQIVND (reference sequence). The CDR3 spells CASSSRGRNEKLFF. The DNA of the CDR3 is TGTGCCAGTAGTTCCAGGGGAAGGAATGAAAAACTGTTTTTT.

For the CDR3, the DNA is TGCGCCAGCAGTCACAGAACAGATACGCAGTATTTT. Translating it yields CASSHRTDTQYF. The gene calls are TRBV23-1 and TRBJ2-3; D is uncertain. TRBV23-1 is known as an ORF, though its function is uncertain. Trimming removed 3 bases at V and 3 bases at J, with 4 bases between. CDR3 length: 12 residues.

This chain connects TRBV19 to TRBJ1-1; D gene ambiguous. Germline CDR1 LNHDA, CDR2 SQIVND (reference sequence). This CDR3 spans 14 amino acids. The V end lost 7 bases, the J end lost 1 base, and 13 bases lay between the germline ends. CDR3 DNA: TGTGCCAGTAATGAGGGAGGTGGGAACACTGAAGCTTTCTTT. Encoded protein: CASNEGGGNTEAFF.

Note on this clone: Its ends do not fully match the called genes, so a read error is possible. This chain's CDR3 is CASSQGSRDFF. In DNA, the CDR3 is TGCGCCAGCAGCCAAGGGTCCCGGGATTTTTTT. The chain has TRBV4-1 and TRBJ1-1; D gene unclear. The CDR3 loop spans 11 amino acids. The V gene's germline CDR1 is MGHRA and CDR2 YSYEKL.

The chain employs TRBV5-4 and TRBJ1-1, with 7 bases that match TRBD1. J was trimmed by 2 bases and V by 4 bases; bases with no gene match: 5. Germline-derived CDR1 and CDR2 are SGHNT and YYREEE (reference sequence). CDR3 length: 14 residues. CDR3 loop: CASSRDRVNTEAFF. CDR3 bases: TGTGCCAGCAGCCGCGACAGGGTAAACACTGAAGCTTTCTTT. The full variable domain, with the rest looked up from reference TRBV5-4 and TRBJ1-1, is ETGVTQSPTHLIKTRGQQVTLRCSSQSGHNTVSWYQQALGQGPQFIFQYYREEENGRGNFPPRFSGLQFPNYSSELNVNALELDDSALYLCASSRDRVNTEAFFGQGTRLTVV.

J is TRBJ1-1 and V is TRBV18; D uncertain. Germline CDR1 reads KGHSH; CDR2 reads LQKENI. Trimming took off 0 bases at V and 3 bases at J, with 5 bases between the two ends. The CDR3 consists of 13 residues. The CDR3 DNA reads TGTGCCAGCTCACCACCGGCTTACACTGAAGCTTTCTTT. Translating gives CASSPPAYTEAFF.

This chain links TRBV7-9 with TRBJ1-6; D unresolved. V was trimmed by 4 bases and J by 3 bases, leaving 7 bases between them. The germline gives CDR1 SEHNR, CDR2 FQNEAQ (reference sequence). This CDR3 is built from 14 residues. In nucleotides, the CDR3 is TGTGCCAGCAGCTCGCCTGGCTATAATTCACCCCTCCACTTT. Amino acids: CASSSPGYNSPLHF.

The V and J genes are TRBV24-1 and TRBJ2-2; TRBD2 might be the D (7 bases). CDR1 is KGHDR, CDR2 SFDVKD, per germline. Trimming pared 9 bases from V and 5 bases from J, leaving 12 bases between. CDR3 length: 13 amino acids. The CDR3 is CATLSGTTGELFF. CDR3 DNA: TGTGCCACCTTGAGCGGGACAACCGGGGAGCTGTTTTTT.

The chain recombines TRBV9 with TRBJ2-2; 11 nucleotides agree with TRBD1. Germline trimming cut 3 bases from V and 1 base from J; bases unmatched to any gene: 2. The V gene's germline CDR1 is SGDLS and CDR2 YYNGEE. This CDR3 has 16 residues. CDR3 loop: CASSEGTGGNTGELFF. Written as DNA, the CDR3 is TGTGCCAGCAGCGAAGGGACAGGGGGGAACACCGGGGAGCTGTTTTTT.

V usage is TRBV11-2 and J usage is TRBJ2-7; no clear D gene. V dropped 1 base and J dropped 0 bases, with 13 bases sitting between them. This CDR3 contains 16 residues. Germline assignment: CDR1 SGHAT and CDR2 FQNNGV. DNA for the CDR3: TGTGCCAGCAGCTTAGCAGGCAGGAGCAGCTCCTACGAGCAGTACTTC. This sequence encodes CASSLAGRSSSYEQYF.

The chain joins TRBV28 to TRBJ1-1, with D possibly being TRBD1 (5 bases). V lost 5 bases and J lost 0, with 16 bases in between. Germline lookup yields CDR1 MDHEN and CDR2 SYDVKM. The CDR3 has 16 residues. The chain's CDR3 is CASSPLGGVMNTEAFF. Written as DNA, the CDR3 is TGTGCCAGCAGTCCCCTGGGGGGGGTGATGAACACTGAAGCTTTCTTT.

The chain joins TRBV2 to TRBJ1-1; D might be TRBD1 (5 bases). This CDR3 is built from 15 residues. Trimming left V 6 bases short and J 5 bases short, with 19 bases between. The germline V gene encodes CDR1 SNHLY and CDR2 FYNNEI. CDR3 DNA sequence: TGTGCCAGCAGGTCAGAGGGCAGGGTGGGGACTGAAGCTTTCTTT. Encoded protein: CASRSEGRVGTEAFF.

The chain combines TRBV7-2 with TRBJ2-1; TRBD2 aligns across 13 bases. CDR1 and CDR2 (germline): SGHTA, FQGNSA. Losses at the gene ends were 3 bases for V and 2 bases for J; bases not matched to a gene: 1. The CDR3 is made up of 16 amino acids. The CDR3 loop reads CASSLTSGRTYNEQFF. In DNA form, the CDR3 reads TGTGCCAGCAGCTTGACTAGCGGGAGGACCTACAATGAGCAGTTCTTC.

The chain joins TRBV13 to TRBJ2-7; 8 nucleotides align to TRBD2. The CDR3 covers 16 residues. The J segment lost 7 bases and the V segment lost 5 bases, leaving 16 bases of the junction unmatched. Germline lookup yields CDR1 PRHDT and CDR2 FYEKMQ (reference sequence). The CDR3 DNA is TGTGCCAGCAGCGCCCTACTTAGCGGGGCTATTCGAGAGCAGTACTTC. It translates to CASSALLSGAIREQYF.